Listed below are T cell receptor beta chains from one sample, sequenced in a study of blood T cell repertoires in COVID-19. The table came from immunoSEQ multiplex PCR; TCRdb's copy has only in-frame clones and leaves some out. In the table there are about 280,000 clones, approximately 85% of which are singletons. Sequencing was carried out using peripheral blood. The receptor set was obtained from a man in his forties or fifties with active or convalescent COVID-19. Both conserved end residues are part of each CDR3. A D gene is named only where the DNA matches it firmly. Clone size is not always given. Where it is, it says once, few, many or a class for expanded clones.

>-|15|TRBJ2-1|TRBV7-8|TRBD2
CASSSTSGRFDEQFF
TGTGCCAGCAGCTCGACTAGCGGGAGGTTCGATGAGCAGTTCTTC
>-|16|TRBJ1-2|TRBV7-2|TRBD1
CASSLAYRGSNYGYTF
TGTGCCAGCAGCTTAGCCTACAGGGGATCCAACTATGGCTACACCTTC
>once|12|TRBJ2-7|TRBV29-1|-
CSVEGTSYEQYF
TGCAGCGTTGAGGGCACCTCCTACGAGCAGTACTTC
>-|13|TRBJ1-2|TRBV14|TRBD1
CASRGTGAYGYTF
TGTGCCAGCAGGGGGACAGGGGCCTATGGCTACACCTTC
>-|16|TRBJ2-7|TRBV4-2|TRBD2
CASSQGKGLAAYEQYF
TGTGCCAGCAGCCAAGGCAAAGGACTAGCGGCCTACGAGCAGTACTTC
>few|17|TRBJ1-3|TRBV7-9|-
CASSLEGRGAPGNTIYF
TGTGCCAGCAGCTTAGAGGGGCGGGGGGCCCCCGGAAACACCATATATTTT
>-|17|TRBJ2-7|TRBV2|TRBD1
CASSGGSTGQSYYEQYF
TGTGCCAGCAGTGGGGGCTCTACGGGACAGAGTTATTACGAGCAGTACTTC
>-|13|TRBJ2-3|TRBV30|-
CAFSGSGTDTQYF
TGTGCCTTTAGCGGCTCGGGCACAGATACGCAGTATTTT
>-|13|TRBJ2-3|TRBV12-3/TRBV12-4|-
CASRQGPRGTQYF
TGTGCCAGCAGACAGGGCCCCAGGGGTACGCAGTATTTT
>-|14|TRBJ2-7|TRBV19|-
CASSIGLGSYEQYF
TGTGCCAGTAGTATTGGGCTCGGCTCCTACGAGCAGTACTTC
>once|12|TRBJ2-7|TRBV3-1/TRBV3-2|-
CASSQGGSEQYF
TGTGCCAGCAGCCAAGGGGGCAGTGAGCAGTACTTC
>-|14|TRBJ2-1|TRBV2|-
CARGGPSSYNEQFF
TGTGCCAGAGGAGGGCCTAGCTCCTACAATGAGCAGTTCTTC
>once|13|TRBJ1-1|TRBV12-3/TRBV12-4|-
CASSSSQNAEAFF
TGTGCCAGCAGTTCTTCCCAGAACGCTGAAGCTTTCTTT
>-|14|TRBJ1-3|TRBV4-2|-
CASSQRGGGNTIYF
TGTGCCAGCAGCCAAAGGGGCGGTGGAAACACCATATATTTT
>-|17|TRBJ2-1|TRBV6-1|TRBD2
CASSAPSGSNLYNEQFF
TGTGCCAGCAGTGCCCCTAGCGGGTCCAACCTATACAATGAGCAGTTCTTC
>-|19|TRBJ2-3|TRBV19|TRBD2
CASSRGGLAGVFRTDTQYF
TGTGCCAGTAGCCGTGGGGGACTAGCGGGAGTGTTTAGAACAGATACGCAGTATTTT
>-|13|TRBJ2-7|TRBV7-9|TRBD1
CASSRTGTYEQYF
TGTGCCAGCAGCCGGACAGGGACCTACGAGCAGTACTTC
>-|14|TRBJ1-6|TRBV11-2|-
CASSLSQKRSPLHF
TGTGCCAGCAGCTTATCACAAAAGCGGTCACCCCTCCACTTT
>-|13|TRBJ1-2|TRBV6-5|TRBD1
CASSYDRAYGYTF
TGTGCCAGCAGTTACGACAGGGCCTATGGCTACACCTTC
>-|14|TRBJ2-7|TRBV18|TRBD2
CASSLPSGRGEQYF
TGTGCCAGCTCACTCCCCAGCGGGAGGGGCGAGCAGTACTTC
>-|16|TRBJ2-1|TRBV7-9|TRBD2
CASSWRLAGAYNEQFF
TGTGCCAGCAGCTGGAGACTAGCGGGCGCCTACAATGAGCAGTTCTTC
>-|14|TRBJ1-4|TRBV28|TRBD1
CASSRDRKNEKLFF
TGTGCCAGCAGTCGGGACAGAAAAAATGAAAAACTGTTTTTT
>-|12|TRBJ2-2|TRBV12-3/TRBV12-4|-
CASSFIAGELFF
TGTGCCAGCAGTTTTATCGCCGGGGAGCTGTTTTTT
>-|16|TRBJ1-2|TRBV7-8|-
CASGNHGTEANYGYTF
TGTGCCAGCGGAAACCACGGGACTGAGGCTAACTATGGCTACACCTTC
>-|12|TRBJ1-2|TRBV12-2|-
CASRLRGRGYTF
TGTGCAAGTCGCCTCAGGGGCCGGGGCTACACCTTC
>-|14|TRBJ1-2|TRBV6-5|TRBD1
CASSSYRGDYGYTF
TGTGCCAGCAGTTCCTACAGGGGCGACTATGGCTACACCTTC
>-|16|TRBJ2-7|TRBV29-1|-
CSASKLGGGLPGEQYF
TGCAGCGCCTCCAAACTAGGTGGAGGTCTTCCTGGCGAGCAGTACTTC
>once|14|TRBJ1-2|TRBV3-1/TRBV3-2|TRBD1
CASSQDSRGRGYTF
TGTGCCAGCAGCCAAGATTCCAGGGGGCGAGGCTACACCTTC
>-|15|TRBJ2-3|TRBV6-5|TRBD1
CASSYSGTGGDTQYF
TGTGCCAGCAGTTACTCTGGGACAGGGGGCGATACGCAGTATTTT
>-|15|TRBJ2-5|TRBV7-2|-
CASSLNNRDQETQYF
TGTGCCAGCAGCTTAAACAACAGGGACCAAGAGACCCAGTACTTC
>-|15|TRBJ2-2|TRBV27|-
CASSASGLNTGELFF
TGTGCCAGCAGTGCCTCGGGACTGAACACCGGGGAGCTGTTTTTT
>once|12|TRBJ2-7|TRBV20-1|-
CSASIREREQYF
TGCAGTGCTAGTATCCGGGAGCGTGAGCAGTACTTC
>-|17|TRBJ2-2|TRBV2|-
CASRAGTRLPYTGELFF
TGTGCCAGCAGGGCTGGTACTCGACTACCTTACACCGGGGAGCTGTTTTTT
>-|14|TRBJ1-4|TRBV11-2|-
CASSLGRGDEKLFF
TGTGCCAGCAGCTTAGGCAGGGGTGACGAAAAACTGTTTTTT
>-|15|TRBJ1-3|TRBV18|-
CASSSGQSTGNTIYF
TGTGCCAGCTCATCCGGTCAAAGTACTGGAAACACCATATATTTT
>-|15|TRBJ1-5|TRBV6-5|-
CASSYSRPSNQPQHF
TGTGCCAGCAGTTACTCGAGGCCTAGCAATCAGCCCCAGCATTTT
>-|16|TRBJ1-4|TRBV28|TRBD1
CASSYIRDRGNEKLFF
TGTGCCAGCAGTTACATACGGGACAGGGGGAATGAAAAACTGTTTTTT
>-|14|TRBJ1-1|TRBV3-1/TRBV3-2|-
CASSQVEGNTEAFF
TGTGCCAGCAGCCAGGTTGAGGGAAACACTGAAGCTTTCTTT
>-|16|TRBJ2-7|TRBV3-1/TRBV3-2|-
CASSQGSRISSYEQYF
TGTGCCAGCAGCCAAGGTTCCAGAATCAGCTCCTACGAGCAGTACTTC
>-|13|TRBJ1-5|TRBV27|-
CASSNFINQPQHF
TGTGCCAGCAGCAATTTCATCAATCAGCCCCAGCATTTT
>-|11|TRBJ1-1|TRBV7-2|-
CASSLRQAAFF
TGTGCCAGCAGCTTACGACAGGCAGCTTTCTTT
>-|18|TRBJ2-7|TRBV4-2|TRBD2
CASNPQGTSGSRAYEQYF
TGTGCCAGCAACCCCCAAGGGACTAGCGGGAGCAGGGCCTACGAGCAGTACTTC
>-|15|TRBJ2-1|TRBV3-1/TRBV3-2|TRBD2
CASSQERTSGGEQFF
TGTGCCAGCAGCCAAGAGCGGACTAGCGGGGGGGAGCAGTTCTTC
>-|13|TRBJ2-3|TRBV10-3|-
CAISERSTDTQYF
TGTGCCATCAGTGAGCGGTCTACAGATACGCAGTATTTT
>-|14|TRBJ2-7|TRBV5-1|TRBD1
CASQGGTGTYEQYF
TGCGCCAGCCAAGGCGGGACAGGGACCTACGAGCAGTACTTC
>-|12|TRBJ2-1|TRBV10-3|-
CAISNLEQLGFF
TGTGCCATCAGCAACCTGGAGCAGCTCGGGTTCTTC
>-|12|TRBJ1-5|TRBV28|-
CACGRPNQPQHF
TGTGCCTGCGGGAGGCCCAATCAGCCCCAGCATTTT